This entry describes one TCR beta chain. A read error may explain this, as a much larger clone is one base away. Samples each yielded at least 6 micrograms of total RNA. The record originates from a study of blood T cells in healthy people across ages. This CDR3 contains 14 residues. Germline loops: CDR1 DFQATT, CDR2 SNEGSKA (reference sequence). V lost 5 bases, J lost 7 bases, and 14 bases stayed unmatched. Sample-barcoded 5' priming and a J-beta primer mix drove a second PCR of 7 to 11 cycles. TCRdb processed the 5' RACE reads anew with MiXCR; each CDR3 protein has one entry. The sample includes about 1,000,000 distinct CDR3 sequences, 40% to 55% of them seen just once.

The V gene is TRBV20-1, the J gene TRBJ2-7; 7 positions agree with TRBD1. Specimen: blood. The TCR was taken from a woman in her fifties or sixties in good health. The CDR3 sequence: CSAGGQVTYNEQYF. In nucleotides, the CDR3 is TGCAGTGCTGGTGGACAGGTCACCTACAATGAGCAGTACTTC.